The clone carrying this TCR beta chain was detected ten times or more. Its antigen is as yet unknown. The CDR3 is made up of 10 amino acids. Trimming stripped 6 bases from V and 5 bases from J, with 6 bases between. The germline gives CDR1 SQVTM, CDR2 ANQGSEA. TCRdb recomputed calls from the 5' RACE reads with MiXCR, one row per CDR3 protein. Seen here are around 960,000 distinct CDR3 sequences, roughly 12% observed once, and the top ten hold 1.5% to 2%. This sample is drawn from a study of identical twins. No donor was unhealthy or non-Caucasian. Study-level points and caveats: It was out-of-frame TCR alpha sharing in monozygotic twins that models underestimated. Carriage of fewer insertions was seen in abundant cord blood beta clonotypes, whereas memory repertoires showed none.

These sequences were also reported in another study, on yellow fever vaccine responses in identical twins. As that report states: Each twin's T cell response to the vaccine was reported to look partly convergent and partly personalized.

The chain has TRBV29-1 and TRBJ2-3, with D unresolved. Sequencing was done on a sample of PBMCs. The TCR was taken from a woman under 30 in good health. The DNA for the CDR3 is TGCAGCGTGGAACGAGATACGCAGTATTTT. This translates into CSVERDTQYF.